This T cell receptor beta chain comes out of a study of blood T cell repertoires in COVID-19. Turning to the study itself: Acute and convalescent COVID-19 specimens originated in the United States, Italy and Spain. Nucleic acid was either cDNA or gDNA, and it came from T cells, B-cell-depleted T cells, or PBMCs.

In the original workflow: Nucleated cell counts were estimated from reference gene primer amplification. Some clones are missing from TCRdb's copy, which holds only in-frame ones; the method was immunoSEQ multiplex PCR. V and J calls and clone size are those listed in that table; D and trimming were worked out from the DNA. The sample has around 130,000 clones; approximately 82% are singletons. With 7 bases clipped from V and 5 bases from J, the junction kept 8 bases outside the gene matches. This CDR3 contains 14 residues. Germline lookup yields CDR1 SNHLY and CDR2 FYNNEI. The sequence came from a man aged 40-50 years with active or convalescent COVID-19. Sequenced input: peripheral blood. This rearrangement joins TRBV2 to TRBJ2-5; 9 positions agree with TRBD2. CDR3 in amino acids: CASTRGGAQETQYF. The CDR3 DNA reads TGTGCCAGCACGCGGGGGGGGGCACAGGAGACCCAGTACTTC.